This paragraph reports one T cell receptor (beta chain). Antigen unknown. Germline CDR1 reads SEHNR; CDR2 reads FQNEAQ (reference sequence). The CDR3 loop spans 16 amino acids. These data originate in a study of monozygotic twins with inflammatory bowel disease. Using eight separate reactions per sample, the authors generated cDNA. The study subjected TCRalpha and TCRbeta cDNA to two nested PCRs of around 15 and 9 cycles. TCRdb re-analyzed the 5' RACE reads; it lists each CDR3 protein once, without DNA. The clone table shows fewer than 400,000 distinct CDR3 sequences, with the ten largest holding over 5.5%. Study conclusions and caveats: The authors found no support for a single strong IBD-associated signal or clonotype.

The source material was blood. The sequence came from a human donor with ulcerative colitis or Crohn's disease, or a healthy co-twin of an affected twin (not recorded which). The chain employs TRBV7-9 and TRBJ1-1; the TRBD1 assignment by TCRdb is unverifiable without DNA. CDR3 sequence reads: CASSSPTGGVNTEAFF. Filled out from reference TRBV7-9 and TRBJ1-1, the complete variable domain reads DTGVSQNPRHKITKRGQNVTFRCDPISEHNRLYWYRQTLGQGPEFLTYFQNEAQLEKSRLLSDRFSAERPKGSFSTLEIQRTEQGDSAMYLCASSSPTGGVNTEAFFGQGTRLTVV.